The clone carrying this T cell receptor beta chain was observed many times. Its cognate antigen is unknown. Universal primer sites and UMIs were introduced during 5'RACE template-switching synthesis of TCR cDNA. TCRdb used MiXCR to reprocess the 5' RACE reads, holding one entry per CDR3 protein. Altogether about 160,000 distinct CDR3 sequences are present, about 7% being singletons, with the ten largest covering 2.5%. This sample stems from a study of T cells after yellow fever vaccination. The study's findings and limits: Among primary-vaccination clones, most reappeared after the booster, at approximately 96% for CD4 and 88% for CD8. A small proportion of clonotypes was detected in both the CD4 and CD8 compartments.

Trimming took 2 bases from V and 7 from J, leaving 15 bases between them. Germline V gene data show CDR1 as MDHEN and CDR2 as SYDVKM. The CDR3 consists of 15 residues. This sequence joins TRBV28 and TRBJ2-1; D perhaps matches TRBD2 (7 bases). The receptor was derived from a man aged 18-30 years who received the YFV17D yellow fever vaccine. The sequencing used CD4+ T cells sorted from PBMCs, collected around 5 days after the first yellow fever vaccination. The CDR3: CASSLGGGAGNEQFF. The DNA of the CDR3 is TGTGCCAGCAGTTTAGGTGGGGGGGCCGGGAATGAGCAGTTCTTC. Looking up the rest from reference TRBV28 and TRBJ2-1 gives the full variable domain: DVKVTQSSRYLVKRTGEKVFLECVQDMDHENMFWYRQDPGLGLRLIYFSYDVKMKEKGDIPEGYSVSREKKERFSLILESASTNQTSMYLCASSLGGGAGNEQFFGPGTRLTVL.